The TCR beta chain described here comes from a study of T cell changes during pregnancy in multiple sclerosis. The CDR3 loop spans 14 amino acids. The germline gives CDR1 SGHRS, CDR2 YFSETQ. V was trimmed by 0 bases and J by 9 bases, leaving 13 bases between them. The table came from immunoSEQ multiplex PCR; TCRdb's copy has only in-frame clones and leaves some out. The sample carries about 70,000 clones, approximately 91% recorded once. This TCR came from a female donor with multiple sclerosis, enrolled in a pregnancy study. The sample was CD4+ T cells from peripheral blood mononuclear cells, taken after pregnancy. The V and J genes are TRBV5-1 and TRBJ2-1; tentatively, D is TRBD1 (5 bases). CDR3 protein: CASSLVGPTGEQFF. The CDR3 nucleotides are TGCGCCAGCAGCTTGGTGGGGCCCACGGGTGAGCAGTTCTTC. The full variable domain, its missing parts supplied by reference TRBV5-1 and TRBJ2-1, is KAGVTQTPRYLIKTRGQQVTLSCSPISGHRSVSWYQQTPGQGLQFLFEYFSETQRNKGNFPGRFSGRQFSNSRSEMNVSTLELGDSALYLCASSLVGPTGEQFFGPGTRLTVL.